This TCR beta chain stems from a study of blood T cell repertoires in COVID-19. Background on the study: COVID-19 samples from acute and convalescent phases originated in the United States, Italy and Spain. T cells, B-cell-depleted T cells, or PBMCs supplied cDNA or gDNA.

The V end lost 0 bases, the J end lost 1 base, and 6 bases lay between the germline ends. CDR3 length equals 15 residues. Germline CDR1 SGHVS, CDR2 FQNEAQ. Per the study methods: Quantification of nucleated cells was approximated via reference gene primer amplification. Libraries were prepared by immunoSEQ multiplex PCR; TCRdb keeps only in-frame clonotypes and omits some of them. V, J and clone size derive from that table, while D and trimming were established from the DNA sequence. The sample consists of 250,000 to 300,000 clones, 70% to 75% of them appearing once. This TCR was recovered from a woman of 80 years or more with acute or convalescent COVID-19. The sample was peripheral blood. This sequence joins TRBV7-8 and TRBJ2-2; D ambiguous. CDR3 residues: CASSLAARNTGELFF. CDR3 DNA sequence: TGTGCCAGCAGCTTAGCGGCCAGGAACACCGGGGAGCTGTTTTTT. The variable domain in full, with the rest retrieved from reference TRBV7-8 and TRBJ2-2, is GAGVSQSPRYKVAKRGQDVALRCDPISGHVSLFWYQQALGQGPEFLTYFQNEAQLDKSGLPSDRFFAERPEGSVSTLKIQRTQQEDSAVYLCASSLAARNTGELFFGEGSRLTVL.